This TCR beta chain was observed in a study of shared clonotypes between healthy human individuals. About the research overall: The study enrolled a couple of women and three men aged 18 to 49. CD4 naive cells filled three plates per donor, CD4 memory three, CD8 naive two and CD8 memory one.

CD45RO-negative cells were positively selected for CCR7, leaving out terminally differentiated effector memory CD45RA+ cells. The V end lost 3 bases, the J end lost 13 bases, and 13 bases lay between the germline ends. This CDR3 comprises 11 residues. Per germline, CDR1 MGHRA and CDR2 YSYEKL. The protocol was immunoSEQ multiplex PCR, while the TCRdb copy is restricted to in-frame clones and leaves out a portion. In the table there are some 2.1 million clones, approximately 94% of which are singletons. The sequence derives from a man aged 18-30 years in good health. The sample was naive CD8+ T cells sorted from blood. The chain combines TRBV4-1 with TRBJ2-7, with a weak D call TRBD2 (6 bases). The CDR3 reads CASSQGGGRYF. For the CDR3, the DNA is TGCGCCAGCAGCCAGGGTGGAGGGAGATACTTC.